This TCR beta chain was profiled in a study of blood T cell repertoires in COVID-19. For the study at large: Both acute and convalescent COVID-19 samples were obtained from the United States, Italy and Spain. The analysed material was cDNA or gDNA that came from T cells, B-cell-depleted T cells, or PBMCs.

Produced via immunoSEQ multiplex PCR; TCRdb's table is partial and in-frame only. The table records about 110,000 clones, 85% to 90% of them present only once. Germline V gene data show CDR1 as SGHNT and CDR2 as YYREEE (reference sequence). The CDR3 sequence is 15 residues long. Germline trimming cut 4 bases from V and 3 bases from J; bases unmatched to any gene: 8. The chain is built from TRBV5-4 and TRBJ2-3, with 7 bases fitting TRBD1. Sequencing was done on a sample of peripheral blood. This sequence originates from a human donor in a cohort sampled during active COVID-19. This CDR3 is CASSPKGGRTDTQYF. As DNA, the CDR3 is TGTGCCAGCAGCCCCAAAGGGGGCCGGACAGATACGCAGTATTTT.